The rows below give T cell receptor beta chains drawn from one sample of a study of cytomegalovirus exposure and HLA in healthy donors. Profiling relied on immunoSEQ multiplex PCR, and the TCRdb table lists in-frame clones only, not all of them. The sample includes about 200,000 clones, around 80% of them seen just once. The source material was PBMCs. These receptors were collected from a man younger than 35 in good health and CMV-seronegative. The CDR3 runs from the conserved cysteine through the conserved F or W. The D gene is left open where the match is weak. Size tells how often a clone was seen (once, few, many) or the class of an expanded clone, and some rows leave it out.

-	-	TRBJ2-5	TRBV7-9	CASSPGTGVQIWEQYF	TGTGCCAGCAGCCCGGGTACGGGAGTTCAAATTTGGGAGCAGTACTTC
-	-	TRBJ1-2	TRBV10-2	CASSEVQGIGYTF	TGCGCCAGCAGTGAGGTACAGGGAATTGGCTACACCTTC
-	TRBD1	TRBJ1-4	TRBV18	CASSPRGGDGEKLFF	TGTGCCAGCTCACCACGAGGGGGCGATGGTGAAAAACTGTTTTTT
-	TRBD1	TRBJ2-7	TRBV5-6	CASFGSDRAPHEQYF	TGTGCCAGTTTTGGATCGGACAGGGCCCCCCACGAGCAGTACTTC
-	-	TRBJ1-1	TRBV28	CASTSVSRTEAFF	TGTGCCAGCACCTCGGTCTCGCGGACTGAAGCTTTCTTT
-	TRBD2	TRBJ2-7	TRBV6-1	CASSRLAETYEQYF	TGTGCCAGCAGTAGACTAGCGGAGACCTACGAGCAGTACTTC
-	TRBD1	TRBJ2-7	TRBV27	CASSLRGQGYEQYF	TGTGCCAGCAGTTTAAGGGGACAGGGTTACGAGCAGTACTTC
-	-	TRBJ1-1	TRBV6-1	CASSEMGGSTEAFF	TGTGCCAGCAGTGAAATGGGAGGTTCCACTGAAGCTTTCTTT
-	-	TRBJ1-1	TRBV27	CATRVGRQGLLTEAFF	TGTGCCACCCGGGTGGGGCGGCAGGGACTGTTAACTGAAGCTTTCTTT
-	TRBD1	TRBJ2-2	TRBV27	CASSLPGQDGPTGELFF	TGTGCCAGCAGTTTACCAGGACAGGACGGGCCCACCGGGGAGCTGTTTTTT
-	-	TRBJ2-6	TRBV30	CAWSWGDSNSGANVLTF	TGTGCCTGGAGCTGGGGGGACAGCAATTCTGGGGCCAACGTCCTGACTTTC
-	TRBD1	TRBJ2-7	TRBV7-9	CASSRRDRGVHEQYF	TGTGCCAGCAGCCGCCGGGACAGGGGTGTCCACGAGCAGTACTTC
-	-	TRBJ1-4	TRBV6-1	CASQGNNEKLFF	TGTGCCAGCCAGGGGAATAATGAAAAACTGTTTTTT
few	TRBD1	TRBJ1-5	TRBV6-1	CASLQGGDQPQHF	TGTGCCAGCCTTCAGGGGGGTGATCAGCCCCAGCATTTT
few	-	TRBJ2-3	TRBV5-1	CASSRDSNTDTQYF	TGCGCCAGCAGTAGAGACAGCAACACAGATACGCAGTATTTT
-	-	TRBJ1-1	TRBV2	CASRDRNGYTEAFF	TGTGCCAGTCGTGACAGGAATGGGTACACTGAAGCTTTCTTT
-	TRBD1	TRBJ2-6	TRBV28	CATNKRGQAYSGANVLTF	TGTGCCACCAATAAACGGGGACAGGCCTACTCTGGGGCCAACGTCCTGACTTTC
few	-	TRBJ1-1	TRBV4-2	CASSQDRGGNTEAFF	TGTGCCAGCAGCCAAGATCGGGGGGGGAACACTGAAGCTTTCTTT
few	-	TRBJ1-1	TRBV27	CASSPADSKAAFF	TGTGCCAGCAGTCCCGCGGACTCAAAGGCAGCTTTCTTT
-	-	TRBJ2-1	TRBV30	CAWSEGTYGARYNEQFF	TGTGCCTGGAGTGAGGGCACTTATGGGGCCCGATACAATGAGCAGTTCTTC
-	-	TRBJ1-1	TRBV6-1	CASRAGGANTEAFF	TGTGCCAGCAGGGCGGGAGGGGCAAACACTGAAGCTTTCTTT
-	-	TRBJ2-7	TRBV2	CASSGGQIRYEQYF	TGTGCCAGCAGTGGAGGCCAGATCCGATACGAGCAGTACTTC
-	-	TRBJ1-4	TRBV6-1	CASTWTHRNEKLFF	TGTGCCAGCACGTGGACCCACAGGAATGAAAAACTGTTTTTT
-	-	TRBJ2-7	TRBV21-1	CASSKEGDCGRGEQYF	TGTGCCAGCAGCAAAGAGGGTGATTGCGGGAGGGGCGAGCAGTACTTC
-	TRBD2	TRBJ2-7	TRBV5-4	CASSLAGTSYEQYF	TGTGCCAGCAGCCTAGCGGGGACCTCCTACGAGCAGTACTTC
few	TRBD1	TRBJ1-1	TRBV6-4	CASLGQGPFTEAFF	TGTGCCAGCCTTGGACAGGGTCCCTTCACTGAAGCTTTCTTT
few	TRBD1	TRBJ2-7	TRBV30	CAWSGQGGGEQYF	TGTGCCTGGAGTGGACAGGGGGGAGGCGAGCAGTACTTC
-	-	TRBJ2-7	TRBV27	CASSEYIAESYEQYF	TGTGCCAGCAGTGAGTACATAGCGGAGAGCTACGAGCAGTACTTC
-	TRBD1	TRBJ2-7	TRBV11-2	CASSQGQGSYEQYF	TGTGCCAGCAGCCAGGGACAGGGGTCATACGAGCAGTACTTC
-	TRBD1	TRBJ1-1	TRBV18	CASPRGPKTEAFF	TGTGCCAGCCCTAGGGGGCCCAAGACTGAAGCTTTCTTT
few	-	TRBJ1-2	TRBV29-1	CSVEERVGFGGSYTF	TGCAGCGTTGAAGAAAGGGTGGGGTTCGGAGGGAGCTACACCTTC
few	-	TRBJ2-3	TRBV21-1	CASSKGTSEFPYF	TGTGCCAGCAGCAAAGGGACTAGCGAGTTCCCGTATTTT
-	TRBD2	TRBJ2-3	TRBV9	CASSARLASSTDTQYF	TGTGCCAGCAGCGCCAGACTAGCGTCTAGCACAGATACGCAGTATTTT
-	-	TRBJ2-4	TRBV19	CASSIGLVQNIQYF	TGTGCCAGTAGTATAGGACTGGTCCAAAACATTCAGTACTTC
once	TRBD1	TRBJ2-2	TRBV7-9	CASSTPPYRGPGELFF	TGTGCCAGCAGCACACCCCCGTACAGGGGGCCCGGGGAGCTGTTTTTT
-	TRBD1	TRBJ1-1	TRBV5-1	CASSLVGQGGTEAFF	TGCGCCAGCAGCTTGGTTGGACAGGGAGGGACTGAAGCTTTCTTT
-	-	TRBJ2-2	TRBV6-1	CASSDPAGGFWTGELFF	TGTGCCAGCAGTGACCCCGCAGGGGGGTTCTGGACCGGGGAGCTGTTTTTT
-	-	TRBJ2-6	TRBV5-4	CASSFPGSRSGANVLTF	TGTGCCAGCAGCTTTCCGGGATCACGCTCTGGGGCCAACGTCCTGACTTTC
-	-	TRBJ1-2	TRBV6-1	CASSEAPRVGYTF	TGTGCCAGCAGTGAAGCGCCCAGGGTGGGCTACACCTTC
once	TRBD2	TRBJ2-1	TRBV5-1	CASSFPKTRGGSYNEQFF	TGCGCCAGCAGCTTCCCCAAGACTCGCGGGGGCTCCTACAATGAGCAGTTCTTC
-	-	TRBJ2-6	TRBV11-3	CASSLGGGAGANVLTF	TGTGCCAGCAGCTTAGGGGGGGGCGCTGGGGCCAACGTCCTGACTTTC
-	-	TRBJ2-7	TRBV29-1	CSVEEGQGWNEQYF	TGCAGCGTTGAAGAGGGCCAGGGGTGGAACGAGCAGTACTTC